This T cell receptor beta chain is from a study of shared clonotypes between healthy human individuals. Points on this clone: Its antigen is unknown.

Original analysis: Filtering differed since immunoSEQ provided only junctions, with no quality scores. The assay was immunoSEQ multiplex PCR, and TCRdb's table has in-frame clones only and misses some. That table gives V, J and clone size, and the DNA gave D and trimming. The sample contains around 2,100,000 clones, approximately 95% of which appear only once. Broader study findings: Estimated richness values were generally larger in naive subsets than in memory subsets. The four-donor shared clonotypes exceeded non-shared clonotypes in generation probability, with non-shared ones scoring lower.

Trimming removed 10 bases at V and 3 bases at J, with 15 bases between. In germline, CDR1 is ENHRY, CDR2 SYGVKD. The CDR3 is 13 amino acids. Naive CD8 cells lacked CD45RO, underwent positive selection for CCR7 and left out terminally differentiated effector memory CD45RA+ cells. V gene TRBV10-3 combines with J gene TRBJ1-1; no definite D call. Material: naive CD8+ T cells sorted from blood. The origin of this receptor is a man in his late teens or twenties in good health. Here the CDR3 reads CATGDPTYTEAFF. CDR3 nucleotides: TGTGCCACCGGAGATCCTACATACACTGAAGCTTTCTTT.